The clone carrying this TCR beta chain was found a few times. Germline V gives CDR1 GTSNPN, CDR2 SVGIG (reference sequence). V lost 3 bases and J lost 0, with 3 bases in between. The length of the CDR3 is 13 residues. This specimen belongs to a study of blood T cell repertoires in COVID-19. Produced via immunoSEQ multiplex PCR; TCRdb's table is partial and in-frame only. The sample shows roughly 300,000 clones, approximately 87% of them seen only once. Sequencing was done on a sample of peripheral blood. The chain recombines TRBV30 with TRBJ2-6; D is undetermined. The receptor's source is a woman aged 25 to 39 with COVID-19, enrolled during active disease. DNA for the CDR3: TGTGCCTGGAGCGTCTCTGGGGCCAACGTCCTGACTTTC. Encoded protein: CAWSVSGANVLTF. The whole variable domain, filled in from reference TRBV30 and TRBJ2-6, reads SQTIHQWPATLVQPVGSPLSLECTVEGTSNPNLYWYRQAAGRGLQLLFYSVGIGQISSEVPQNLSASRPQDRQFILSSKKLLLSDSGFYLCAWSVSGANVLTFGAGSRLTVL.